Only a few counts were recorded for the clone carrying this TCR beta chain. Antigen: not known. This entry belongs to a study of T-cell memory formation after mild COVID-19. Study-wide background: In these data, TCR clusters were largely donor specific.

Study-wide points: Later expanders leaned CD4+, whereas clones that contracted between day 15 and 85 were balanced CD4/CD8.

CDR1 and CDR2 (germline): SGHVS, FNYEAQ. Trimming removed 1 base at V and 1 base at J, with 16 bases between. The CDR3 has 17 residues. MiXCR, run by TCRdb on the 5' RACE reads, gives a single entry per CDR3 protein. This sample has around 83,000 distinct CDR3 sequences, with 25% found just once. The chain couples TRBV7-6 to TRBJ1-1; D is unclear. The sequenced material came from PBMCs or a T cell subset sorted from them (not recorded which). The receptor was isolated from a man between 18 and 29 years old who had mild COVID-19 (a few samples of this study predate the infection). Cell type and time point are not known. This CDR3 is CASSLGGERAPNTEAFF. The CDR3 DNA is TGTGCCAGCAGCTTAGGAGGAGAGAGGGCCCCGAACACTGAAGCTTTCTTT.